A selection of T cell receptor beta chains follows, all from one sample in a study of control samples from healthy donors and cancer patients. Here immunoSEQ multiplex PCR was the method, and the copy in TCRdb shows in-frame clones only, minus some. The data hold about 63,000 clones, with almost 85% observed a single time. Sequencing was done on a sample of blood. These receptors were obtained from a man aged 40-49 years in good health. The CDR3 runs from the conserved cysteine through the conserved F or W. Each record gives: J gene, CDR3 length, V gene, D gene, clone size, CDR3 DNA, CDR3 protein. D genes are given only for firm matches. Clone sizes are given selectively: once, few, many, or a class where the clone is expanded.

J gene: TRBJ1-2
CDR3 length: 16
V gene: TRBV4-3
D gene: NA
clone size: NA
CDR3 DNA: TGCGCCAGCAGCCGGTCCGGGACCGTTGCTAACTATGGCTACACCTTC
CDR3 protein: CASSRSGTVANYGYTF

J gene: TRBJ2-3
CDR3 length: 14
V gene: TRBV7-9
D gene: NA
clone size: NA
CDR3 DNA: TGTGCCAGCAGACCAGGGATCGAGACAGATACGCAGTATTTT
CDR3 protein: CASRPGIETDTQYF

J gene: TRBJ2-1
CDR3 length: 15
V gene: TRBV11-1
D gene: NA
clone size: NA
CDR3 DNA: TGTGCCAGCAGCCTAAATCTCTTGGACGGCAATGAGCAGTTCTTC
CDR3 protein: CASSLNLLDGNEQFF

J gene: TRBJ2-7
CDR3 length: 14
V gene: TRBV4-3
D gene: TRBD1
clone size: NA
CDR3 DNA: TGCGCCAGCAGCCCCGGGACAGGGCGCGACGAGCAGTACTTC
CDR3 protein: CASSPGTGRDEQYF

J gene: TRBJ1-4
CDR3 length: 13
V gene: TRBV12-3/TRBV12-4
D gene: NA
clone size: NA
CDR3 DNA: TGTGCCAGCAGTGTGGCCCTTAATGAAAAACTGTTTTTT
CDR3 protein: CASSVALNEKLFF

J gene: TRBJ1-4
CDR3 length: 13
V gene: TRBV30
D gene: NA
clone size: NA
CDR3 DNA: TGTGCCTGGAGTGTATCCGATAATGAAAAACTGTTTTTT
CDR3 protein: CAWSVSDNEKLFF

J gene: TRBJ2-1
CDR3 length: 15
V gene: TRBV30
D gene: TRBD1
clone size: once
CDR3 DNA: TGTGCCTGGAGTGTACCAGGGGGAGAGGCTAATGAGCAGTTCTTC
CDR3 protein: CAWSVPGGEANEQFF

J gene: TRBJ2-7
CDR3 length: 15
V gene: TRBV4-3
D gene: NA
clone size: NA
CDR3 DNA: TGCGCCAGCAGCCAAGAATGGGTTGACGGCTACGAGCAGTACTTC
CDR3 protein: CASSQEWVDGYEQYF

J gene: TRBJ1-5
CDR3 length: 14
V gene: TRBV10-2
D gene: NA
clone size: NA
CDR3 DNA: TGCGCCAGCAGTTATTCAGGGAACAATCAGCCCCAGCATTTT
CDR3 protein: CASSYSGNNQPQHF

J gene: TRBJ2-3
CDR3 length: 15
V gene: TRBV5-4
D gene: NA
clone size: once
CDR3 DNA: TGTGCCAGCAGCTTCGGGCCGACCCCCACAGATACGCAGTATTTT
CDR3 protein: CASSFGPTPTDTQYF

J gene: TRBJ2-1
CDR3 length: 15
V gene: TRBV5-4
D gene: NA
clone size: NA
CDR3 DNA: TGTGCCAGCAGCTTGGCGGGGCTTTACTACAATGAGCAGTTCTTC
CDR3 protein: CASSLAGLYYNEQFF

J gene: TRBJ2-5
CDR3 length: 16
V gene: TRBV7-3
D gene: NA
clone size: NA
CDR3 DNA: TGTGCCAGCAGCCCCGCGTCGAGGGGCCGGGGAGAGACCCAGTACTTC
CDR3 protein: CASSPASRGRGETQYF

J gene: TRBJ1-4
CDR3 length: 18
V gene: TRBV30
D gene: TRBD1
clone size: NA
CDR3 DNA: TGTGCCTGGACCTCGGACAGGCCGACTATCTTCACTAATGAAAAACTGTTTTTT
CDR3 protein: CAWTSDRPTIFTNEKLFF

J gene: TRBJ2-7
CDR3 length: 14
V gene: TRBV19
D gene: NA
clone size: NA
CDR3 DNA: TGTGCCAGTAGTATAACTGGCAGTACCTACGAGCAGTACTTC
CDR3 protein: CASSITGSTYEQYF

J gene: TRBJ1-6
CDR3 length: 15
V gene: TRBV6-5
D gene: NA
clone size: NA
CDR3 DNA: TGTGCCAGCAGAAACATGGACGGATCTAGCTCACCCCTCCACTTT
CDR3 protein: CASRNMDGSSSPLHF

J gene: TRBJ2-1
CDR3 length: 14
V gene: TRBV10-3
D gene: TRBD2
clone size: NA
CDR3 DNA: TGTGCCATCCGGGTAGCGGGGGGGCTCGATGAGCAGTTCTTC
CDR3 protein: CAIRVAGGLDEQFF

J gene: TRBJ1-4
CDR3 length: 15
V gene: TRBV19
D gene: NA
clone size: few
CDR3 DNA: TGTGCCAGTAGCACGACCCAGGGTATTAGCGAAAAACTGTTTTTT
CDR3 protein: CASSTTQGISEKLFF

J gene: TRBJ1-1
CDR3 length: 12
V gene: TRBV11-3
D gene: NA
clone size: few
CDR3 DNA: TGTGCCAGCAGCTTAGTCAGGACTGAAGCTTTCTTT
CDR3 protein: CASSLVRTEAFF

J gene: TRBJ2-5
CDR3 length: 14
V gene: TRBV11-3
D gene: NA
clone size: NA
CDR3 DNA: TGTGCCAGCAGCTATCTCAGGGGCGTGGAGACCCAGTACTTC
CDR3 protein: CASSYLRGVETQYF

J gene: TRBJ2-3
CDR3 length: 15
V gene: TRBV7-2
D gene: NA
clone size: NA
CDR3 DNA: TGTGCCAGCAGCCCACACCCCCAGAGCACAGATACGCAGTATTTT
CDR3 protein: CASSPHPQSTDTQYF

J gene: TRBJ2-1
CDR3 length: 14
V gene: TRBV5-1
D gene: TRBD1
clone size: NA
CDR3 DNA: TGCGCCAGCAGCTTGGGTCAGGGGGTAGCCGAGCAGTTCTTC
CDR3 protein: CASSLGQGVAEQFF

J gene: TRBJ1-1
CDR3 length: 13
V gene: TRBV20-1
D gene: NA
clone size: NA
CDR3 DNA: TGCAGTGCTAGTGGGACGGCGAACACTGAAGCTTTCTTT
CDR3 protein: CSASGTANTEAFF

J gene: TRBJ2-2
CDR3 length: 17
V gene: TRBV9
D gene: TRBD1
clone size: NA
CDR3 DNA: TGTGCCAGCAGCTCGCAACAGGGGCCCCGGAGGACCGGGGAGCTGTTTTTT
CDR3 protein: CASSSQQGPRRTGELFF

J gene: TRBJ1-2
CDR3 length: 14
V gene: TRBV7-8
D gene: NA
clone size: NA
CDR3 DNA: TGTGCCAGCAGGGGCATAGCAGATAACTATGGCTACACCTTC
CDR3 protein: CASRGIADNYGYTF

J gene: TRBJ1-3
CDR3 length: 14
V gene: TRBV19
D gene: NA
clone size: NA
CDR3 DNA: TGTGCCAGTAGTACTTTCCTGGCTGGAAACACCATATATTTT
CDR3 protein: CASSTFLAGNTIYF

J gene: TRBJ2-5
CDR3 length: 13
V gene: TRBV11-3
D gene: NA
clone size: NA
CDR3 DNA: TGTGCCAGCAGCGCAGAGGCAGGGTTAACCCAGTACTTC
CDR3 protein: CASSAEAGLTQYF

J gene: TRBJ1-1
CDR3 length: 16
V gene: TRBV6-2/TRBV6-3
D gene: TRBD1
clone size: NA
CDR3 DNA: TGTGCCAGCAGTTACTTACAGGGGGCGAGGAACACTGAAGCTTTCTTT
CDR3 protein: CASSYLQGARNTEAFF

J gene: TRBJ1-5
CDR3 length: 14
V gene: TRBV19
D gene: NA
clone size: NA
CDR3 DNA: TGTGCCAGTAGTAGGCAGTGGGGCAATCAGCCCCAGCATTTT
CDR3 protein: CASSRQWGNQPQHF

J gene: TRBJ2-3
CDR3 length: 16
V gene: TRBV5-1
D gene: NA
clone size: NA
CDR3 DNA: TGCGCCAGCGACCTCCCCCACATCCCTCTAATGGATACGCAGTATTTT
CDR3 protein: CASDLPHIPLMDTQYF

J gene: TRBJ2-5
CDR3 length: 14
V gene: TRBV7-3
D gene: NA
clone size: NA
CDR3 DNA: TGTGCCAGCAGCTTATGGGGGGGCCGAGAGACCCAGTACTTC
CDR3 protein: CASSLWGGRETQYF

J gene: TRBJ2-2
CDR3 length: 14
V gene: TRBV28
D gene: NA
clone size: NA
CDR3 DNA: TGTGCCAGCAGTTCGGAACTAGAGGCCGGGGAGCTGTTTTTT
CDR3 protein: CASSSELEAGELFF

J gene: TRBJ1-5
CDR3 length: 18
V gene: TRBV7-6
D gene: TRBD1
clone size: NA
CDR3 DNA: TGTGCCAGCAGCTTAGCACTAAGTGGGACAGGGTACGGTCAGCCCCAGCATTTT
CDR3 protein: CASSLALSGTGYGQPQHF

J gene: TRBJ1-1
CDR3 length: 12
V gene: TRBV20-1
D gene: TRBD1
clone size: NA
CDR3 DNA: TGCAGTGCTAGTCAGGGGGACACTGAAGCTTTCTTT
CDR3 protein: CSASQGDTEAFF

J gene: TRBJ1-6
CDR3 length: 15
V gene: TRBV7-2
D gene: NA
clone size: once
CDR3 DNA: TGTGCCAGCAGCAAGGGACCCGTGGGTAATTCACCCCTCCACTTT
CDR3 protein: CASSKGPVGNSPLHF

J gene: TRBJ1-1
CDR3 length: 13
V gene: TRBV6-2/TRBV6-3
D gene: NA
clone size: NA
CDR3 DNA: TGTGCCAGCAGTTACTTTAGGGGAACTGAAGCTTTCTTT
CDR3 protein: CASSYFRGTEAFF

J gene: TRBJ1-5
CDR3 length: 12
V gene: TRBV6-6
D gene: NA
clone size: NA
CDR3 DNA: TGTGCCAGCAGTTACTCGGGTGAGCCCCAGCATTTT
CDR3 protein: CASSYSGEPQHF

J gene: TRBJ1-1
CDR3 length: 15
V gene: TRBV5-5
D gene: NA
clone size: NA
CDR3 DNA: TGTGCCAGCAGCTGGTACGGCGGGGCGAACACTGAAGCTTTCTTT
CDR3 protein: CASSWYGGANTEAFF

J gene: TRBJ1-5
CDR3 length: 16
V gene: TRBV24-1
D gene: TRBD1
clone size: NA
CDR3 DNA: TGTGCCACCAGTGACAAGGGACAGCTTCACAATCAGCCCCAGCATTTT
CDR3 protein: CATSDKGQLHNQPQHF

J gene: TRBJ1-5
CDR3 length: 15
V gene: TRBV7-8
D gene: NA
clone size: NA
CDR3 DNA: TGTGCCAGCAGCCGAGGGTGGGGTAGCAATCAGCCCCAGCATTTT
CDR3 protein: CASSRGWGSNQPQHF

J gene: TRBJ1-4
CDR3 length: 16
V gene: TRBV28
D gene: NA
clone size: NA
CDR3 DNA: TGTGCCAGCAGAACACTCAGGGGCGACGGAGATGAAAAACTGTTTTTT
CDR3 protein: CASRTLRGDGDEKLFF

J gene: TRBJ1-2
CDR3 length: 15
V gene: TRBV18
D gene: NA
clone size: few
CDR3 DNA: TGTGCCAGCTCACCAGCGGGGCAGGCCAACTATGGCTACACCTTC
CDR3 protein: CASSPAGQANYGYTF

J gene: TRBJ1-4
CDR3 length: 11
V gene: TRBV30
D gene: TRBD1
clone size: NA
CDR3 DNA: TGTGCCTGGAGTCCCGGACAGGCACTGTTTTTT
CDR3 protein: CAWSPGQALFF

J gene: TRBJ2-5
CDR3 length: 13
V gene: TRBV30
D gene: TRBD1
clone size: NA
CDR3 DNA: TGTGCCTGGCAGACAGGGGGCGTGGAGACCCAGTACTTC
CDR3 protein: CAWQTGGVETQYF

J gene: TRBJ1-1
CDR3 length: 13
V gene: TRBV10-3
D gene: NA
clone size: NA
CDR3 DNA: TGTGCCATCAGAGGAAGCCAGAACACTGAAGCTTTCTTT
CDR3 protein: CAIRGSQNTEAFF

J gene: TRBJ2-3
CDR3 length: 17
V gene: TRBV7-2
D gene: TRBD2
clone size: NA
CDR3 DNA: TGTGCCAGCAGCAAATCTCTCCGCGGGGGGTCCACAGATACGCAGTATTTT
CDR3 protein: CASSKSLRGGSTDTQYF

J gene: TRBJ2-7
CDR3 length: 13
V gene: TRBV4-3
D gene: NA
clone size: NA
CDR3 DNA: TGCGCCAGCAGCCTCCGGGAATCCTACGAGCAGTACTTC
CDR3 protein: CASSLRESYEQYF

J gene: TRBJ1-1
CDR3 length: 14
V gene: TRBV9
D gene: NA
clone size: NA
CDR3 DNA: TGTGCCAGCAGCGTAGTCCCTGGGAACACTGAAGCTTTCTTT
CDR3 protein: CASSVVPGNTEAFF

J gene: TRBJ2-1
CDR3 length: 16
V gene: TRBV13
D gene: NA
clone size: NA
CDR3 DNA: TGTGCCAGCAGCTTACGCCTAGCTGGGGAATACAATGAGCAGTTCTTC
CDR3 protein: CASSLRLAGEYNEQFF

J gene: TRBJ2-3
CDR3 length: 16
V gene: TRBV9
D gene: TRBD2
clone size: NA
CDR3 DNA: TGTGCCAGCAGCCCTGAAGCGGGAGCCGAAGGAGATACGCAGTATTTT
CDR3 protein: CASSPEAGAEGDTQYF

J gene: TRBJ2-7
CDR3 length: 12
V gene: TRBV18
D gene: NA
clone size: NA
CDR3 DNA: TGTGCCAGCTCACCAGTGGTCTACGAGCAGTACTTC
CDR3 protein: CASSPVVYEQYF

J gene: TRBJ2-1
CDR3 length: 14
V gene: TRBV2
D gene: NA
clone size: NA
CDR3 DNA: TGTGCCAGCAGTGAGCAGGGTGCCTACAATGAGCAGTTCTTC
CDR3 protein: CASSEQGAYNEQFF

J gene: TRBJ2-3
CDR3 length: 13
V gene: TRBV2
D gene: NA
clone size: NA
CDR3 DNA: TGTGCCAGTACAGGCTCCAGGGCAGATACGCAGTATTTT
CDR3 protein: CASTGSRADTQYF

J gene: TRBJ2-1
CDR3 length: 18
V gene: TRBV9
D gene: TRBD2
clone size: NA
CDR3 DNA: TGTGCCAGCAGCGTAGAGCACGGCGGGGGGGCCTCCTACAATGAGCAGTTCTTC
CDR3 protein: CASSVEHGGGASYNEQFF

J gene: TRBJ1-2
CDR3 length: 14
V gene: TRBV2
D gene: TRBD1
clone size: NA
CDR3 DNA: TGTGCCAGCAGGGGACAGGGTGTGGACTATGGCTACACCTTC
CDR3 protein: CASRGQGVDYGYTF